What follows are 31 T cell receptor beta chains derived from one specimen sequenced in a study of T cell repertoires in cytomegalovirus infection. TCRdb processed the reads anew with MiXCR; each CDR3 protein has one entry. The data contain approximately 290,000 distinct CDR3 sequences, roughly 26% of them seen just once; the ten biggest clones take up roughly 13%. Material: PBMCs. The receptors originated from a human donor in good health (CMV status not recorded). Some clones in this sample may be carry-over from other donors' samples.

The chain is built from TRBV14 and TRBJ2-3, with TRBD2 as a possible D gene (5 bases). Trimming left V 1 base short and J 0 bases short, with 11 bases between. In germline, CDR1 is SGHDN, CDR2 FVKESK. The CDR3 extends over 16 amino acids. The CDR3 DNA reads TGTGCCAGCAGCCAAGTCGCGGGCGCTAGCACAGATACGCAGTATTTT. It yields the protein CASSQVAGASTDTQYF. The full variable domain, with the rest looked up from reference TRBV14 and TRBJ2-3, is EAGVTQFPSHSVIEKGQTVTLRCDPISGHDNLYWYRRVMGKEIKFLLHFVKESKQDESGMPNNRFLAERTGGTYSTLKVQPAELEDSGVYFCASSQVAGASTDTQYFGPGTRLTVL.

Only a few counts were recorded for this clonotype. The chain is built from TRBV10-3 and TRBJ2-5; TRBD1 aligns across 8 bases. Unmatched junction bases numbered 8, after V lost 6 bases and J lost 5 bases. Germline-derived CDR1 and CDR2 are ENHRY and SYGVKD. This CDR3 has 14 residues. As DNA, the CDR3 is TGTGCCATCAGGGCGACAGGGGACGGGGAGACCCAGTACTTC. Translated: CAIRATGDGETQYF.

In this sample, this clonotype turned up many times. The chain recombines TRBV11-3 with TRBJ1-5, with D maybe TRBD1 (5 bases). CDR3 length equals 15 residues. Germline values: CDR1 SGHNT, CDR2 YENEEA. The ends were cut back, 5 bases at V and 5 bases at J, with 16 bases in the middle. The CDR3, as DNA: TGTGCCAGCAGCCTAGGAGACGGGGGGGATCAGCCCCAGCATTTT. Translating gives CASSLGDGGDQPQHF. Based on the CDR3 plus reference TRBV11-3 and TRBJ1-5, the full variable domain is EAGVVQSPRYKIIEKKQPVAFWCNPISGHNTLYWYLQNLGQGPELLIRYENEEAVDDSQLPKDRFSAERLKGVDSTLKIQPAELGDSAVYLCASSLGDGGDQPQHFGDGTRLSIL.

This clonotype has a handful of counts. The chain's CDR3 is CSVEPAGGPYEQYF. The CDR3 DNA follows: TGCAGCGTTGAGCCAGCGGGAGGTCCCTACGAGCAGTACTTC. The V and J genes are TRBV29-1 and TRBJ2-7; 9 positions agree with TRBD2. Germline V CDR1 and CDR2: SQVTM, ANQGSEA. The ends lost 3 bases at V and 2 bases at J; junction bases unmatched: 5. This CDR3 is 14 amino acids long.

This clonotype showed up just a few times. The rearrangement uses TRBV5-4 and TRBJ2-5; D unresolved. The V end was cut by 1 base, the J end by 0 bases, with 4 bases between. Germline CDR1 reads SGHNT; CDR2 reads YYREEE (reference sequence). This CDR3 contains 13 residues. This chain's CDR3 is CASSLWNQETQYF. The CDR3 DNA reads as TGTGCCAGCAGCTTGTGGAACCAAGAGACCCAGTACTTC.

The J gene is TRBJ2-3, the V gene TRBV7-4, with D possibly matching TRBD2 (5 bases). This CDR3 is built from 15 residues. V dropped 5 bases and J dropped 2 bases, with 14 bases sitting between them. Germline V CDR1 and CDR2: SGHVT, SQSDAQ. The CDR3 reads CASSRGPTPTDTQYF. Here the CDR3 DNA reads TGTGCCAGCAGCAGAGGGCCAACACCCACAGATACGCAGTATTTT.

At least ten counts were recorded for this clonotype. The chain combines TRBV12-3 or TRBV12-4 with TRBJ1-1; 7 nucleotides agree with TRBD1. The length of the CDR3 is 14 residues. J was trimmed by 3 bases and V by 7 bases; bases with no gene match: 8. The DNA for the CDR3 is TGTGCCAGCACTCAGACAGGGAAGGACACTGAAGCTTTCTTT. Residues: CASTQTGKDTEAFF.

This clonotype has just one count. The rearrangement uses TRBV19 and TRBJ2-1; either TRBD1 or TRBD2 may supply D (6 bases each). CDR1 and CDR2 from the germline V gene are LNHDA and SQIVND (reference sequence). V lost 7 bases and J 2 bases, leaving 18 bases between the germline ends. This CDR3 is built from 16 residues. The CDR3 loop reads CASTDLGGGTYNEQFF. CDR3 DNA sequence: TGTGCCAGTACCGACCTAGGGGGAGGCACCTACAATGAGCAGTTCTTC.

This clonotype was observed at least ten times. V is TRBV11-2 and J is TRBJ2-7; D is perhaps TRBD1 (5 bases). The CDR3 is 14 residues long. Trimming removed 2 bases from V and 2 bases from J, with 10 bases in between. Germline V gives CDR1 SGHAT, CDR2 FQNNGV. CDR3 protein: CASSLLQGAYEQYF. The CDR3, as DNA: TGTGCCAGCAGCTTATTGCAGGGTGCCTACGAGCAGTACTTC. Complete variable domain (other parts from reference TRBV11-2 and TRBJ2-7): EAGVAQSPRYKIIEKRQSVAFWCNPISGHATLYWYQQILGQGPKLLIQFQNNGVVDDSQLPKDRFSAERLKGVDSTLKIQPAKLEDSAVYLCASSLLQGAYEQYFGPGTRLTVT.

The sample holds a few counts of this clonotype. V gene TRBV5-4 combines with J gene TRBJ2-4, with 14 positions matching TRBD2. Looked up from germline, CDR1 is SGHNT and CDR2 is YYREEE (reference sequence). This CDR3 has 15 residues. With V trimmed by 3 bases and J by 8 bases, 4 bases remained unmatched. CDR3 nucleotide sequence: TGTGCCAGCAGCTCGGGACTAGCGGGAGTAGACATTCAGTACTTC. Translated, it gives CASSSGLAGVDIQYF. The full variable domain, rest sourced from reference TRBV5-4 and TRBJ2-4, is ETGVTQSPTHLIKTRGQQVTLRCSSQSGHNTVSWYQQALGQGPQFIFQYYREEENGRGNFPPRFSGLQFPNYSSELNVNALELDDSALYLCASSSGLAGVDIQYFGAGTRLSVL.

This clonotype has a count of ten or more. The chain links TRBV7-9 to TRBJ1-6; no clear D. The germline CDR1 and CDR2 sequences are SEHNR and FQNEAQ (reference sequence). V was pared by 3 bases and J by 7 bases, with 16 bases between. The CDR3 extends over 16 amino acids. The CDR3 DNA reads as TGTGCCAGCAGCTTTCCCATCGGCTGGGGAAATTCACCCCTCCACTTT. It codes for CASSFPIGWGNSPLHF.

Many counts were recorded for this clonotype. J is TRBJ1-2 and V is TRBV7-2, with D perhaps matching TRBD1 (5 bases). CDR3 length: 14 amino acids. Germline CDR1 reads SGHTA; CDR2 reads FQGNSA. V lost 3 bases and J lost 0, with 8 bases in between. This chain's CDR3 is CASSLGRANYGYTF. Here the CDR3 DNA reads TGTGCCAGCAGCTTGGGCAGGGCTAACTATGGCTACACCTTC.

This clonotype was counted only a few times. This sequence joins TRBV28 and TRBJ2-3, with a possible D match to TRBD2 (5 bases). With 3 bases removed from V and 2 bases from J, the gap between germline ends came to 9 bases. The germline CDR1 and CDR2 sequences are MDHEN and SYDVKM. There are 14 residues in the CDR3. The CDR3 sequence is CASSFYGLTDTQYF. The CDR3 DNA reads TGTGCCAGCAGTTTTTACGGACTCACAGATACGCAGTATTTT. The full variable domain, completed using reference TRBV28 and TRBJ2-3, is DVKVTQSSRYLVKRTGEKVFLECVQDMDHENMFWYRQDPGLGLRLIYFSYDVKMKEKGDIPEGYSVSREKKERFSLILESASTNQTSMYLCASSFYGLTDTQYFGPGTRLTVL.

This chain connects TRBV7-8 to TRBJ2-1; D possibly corresponds to TRBD2 (5 bases). Germline V gene sequence: CDR1 SGHVS, CDR2 FQNEAQ. The V end lost 1 base, the J end lost 0 bases, and 13 bases lay between the germline ends. This CDR3 spans 17 amino acids. The CDR3 region is CASSLVGRGSSYNEQFF. The CDR3 bases are TGTGCCAGCAGCTTAGTGGGTAGAGGGAGCTCCTACAATGAGCAGTTCTTC.

This clonotype was seen more than once but under ten times. The rearrangement uses TRBV7-2 and TRBJ1-5; 7 nucleotides align to TRBD1. CDR3 length: 15 residues. V dropped 3 bases and J dropped 9; count of bases not matched to a gene: 11. CDR1 is SGHTA and CDR2 is FQGNSA in the germline V gene. Here the CDR3 reads CASSFGTVAGMPQHF. CDR3 DNA: TGTGCCAGCAGCTTTGGGACAGTAGCGGGGATGCCCCAGCATTTT. The full variable domain, its missing parts supplied by reference TRBV7-2 and TRBJ1-5, is GAGVSQSPSNKVTEKGKDVELRCDPISGHTALYWYRQSLGQGLEFLIYFQGNSAPDKSGLPSDRFSAERTGGSVSTLTIQRTQQEDSAVYLCASSFGTVAGMPQHFGDGTRLSIL.

This clonotype was counted only a few times. This chain links TRBV6-2 or TRBV6-3 with TRBJ2-1; D uncertain. CDR1 is MNHEY and CDR2 is SVGEGT in the germline V gene. This CDR3 has 12 amino acids. V was shortened by 8 bases and J by 4 bases, with 9 bases between the two germline ends. This CDR3 is CASGYGYNEQFF. DNA for the CDR3: TGTGCCAGCGGGTACGGATACAATGAGCAGTTCTTC.

This clonotype was seen repeatedly, ten times or more. The rearrangement links TRBV7-8 to TRBJ1-2; D gene uncertain. CDR1 is SGHVS, CDR2 FQNEAQ, per germline. The germline V and J ends were trimmed by 5 bases and 8 bases, with 24 bases remaining between them. The CDR3 runs 16 residues. CDR3 DNA sequence: TGTGCCAGCAGCCCTACAAGACAACCGGAACCAGGCGGCTACACCTTC. Translation: CASSPTRQPEPGGYTF.

This clonotype was observed a handful of times. The chain couples TRBV18 to TRBJ2-5; the D is unclear. V was pared by 4 bases and J by 5 bases, with 11 bases between. The CDR3 runs to 13 residues. CDR1 and CDR2 (germline): KGHSH, LQKENI. CDR3 in amino acids: CASSQTVRETQYF. The CDR3 DNA is TGTGCCAGCTCACAAACCGTGCGGGAGACCCAGTACTTC. The entire variable domain, with the rest obtained from reference TRBV18 and TRBJ2-5, is as follows: NAGVMQNPRHLVRRRGQEARLRCSPMKGHSHVYWYRQLPEEGLKFMVYLQKENIIDESGMPKERFSAEFPKEGPSILRIQQVVRGDSAAYFCASSQTVRETQYFGPGTRLLVL.

V and J are TRBV27 and TRBJ2-5; 11 bases line up with TRBD2. The CDR3 sequence is 15 residues long. J gave up 4 bases and V 6 bases, and 7 bases lay outside the gene matches. The germline CDR1 and CDR2 sequences are MNHEY and SMNVEV (reference sequence). CDR3 amino acids: CASSPYGLAGETQYF. CDR3 sequence (DNA): TGTGCCAGCAGCCCGTACGGACTAGCGGGAGAGACCCAGTACTTC.

Only a few counts were recorded for this clonotype. CDR3 amino acids: CASSVNRGANTEAFF. CDR3 sequence (DNA): TGTGCCAGCAGCGTCAACAGGGGTGCGAACACTGAAGCTTTCTTT. The chain is built from TRBV7-2 and TRBJ1-1; 7 bases map to TRBD1. CDR1 and CDR2 from the germline V gene are SGHTA and FQGNSA. This CDR3 has 15 residues. V trimming: 5 bases; J trimming: 1 base; junction bases outside the gene matches: 7.

V and J are TRBV3-1 and TRBJ2-1; D is possibly TRBD2 (5 bases). V lost 4 bases and J 9 bases, leaving 13 bases between the germline ends. Germline loops: CDR1 LGHDT, CDR2 YNNKEL (reference sequence). The CDR3 has 13 amino acids. CDR3: CASSPRDDTEQFF. The DNA for the CDR3 is TGTGCCAGCAGCCCTCGGGATGACACTGAGCAGTTCTTC.

Only a few counts were recorded for this clonotype. J is TRBJ1-4 and V is TRBV25-1; D is ambiguous. V lost 3 bases, J lost 4 bases, and 12 bases lay in between. The CDR3 has 15 amino acids. The germline V gene encodes CDR1 MGHDK and CDR2 SYGVNS. Here the CDR3 DNA reads TGTGCCAGCAGTGACCTGACAACCAGTAATGAAAAACTGTTTTTT. Amino acids: CASSDLTTSNEKLFF.

The rearrangement links TRBV6-5 to TRBJ2-3; tentative D call: TRBD1 (5 bases). Germline V lookup: CDR1 MNHEY, CDR2 SVGAGI. This CDR3 is 15 amino acids long. V gave up 5 bases and J gave up 9 bases, with 21 bases separating them. CDR3 protein: CASSPLEQGRGTQYF. CDR3 nucleotides: TGTGCCAGCAGTCCCCTGGAGCAGGGTAGGGGAACGCAGTATTTT.

This clonotype was detected ten times or more. The chain uses TRBV7-2 and TRBJ2-3, with TRBD1 matching over 8 bases. After removal of 5 bases from V and 1 base from J, the junction contained 5 bases not matched to a gene. Germline values: CDR1 SGHTA, CDR2 FQGNSA. The CDR3 extends over 15 amino acids. The CDR3 nucleotides are TGTGCCAGCAGCCCGGACAGGGTTGGCACAGATACGCAGTATTTT. The encoded protein is CASSPDRVGTDTQYF.

CDR3 coding DNA: TGCAGTGCTAGAGATCTGCGGCCCGACTACGAGCAGTACTTC. Translation: CSARDLRPDYEQYF. V usage is TRBV20-1 and J usage is TRBJ2-7; no firm D call. From germline, CDR1 is DFQATT and CDR2 SNEGSKA (reference sequence). The CDR3 covers 14 residues. V was pared by 0 bases and J by 3 bases, with 12 bases between.

This clonotype occurred many times. The V and J genes are TRBV7-2 and TRBJ1-1; D is undetermined. CDR1 SGHTA and CDR2 FQGNSA come from the germline V gene. V lost 5 bases and J 0 bases, leaving 10 bases between the germline ends. The CDR3 length is 14 residues. The CDR3 loop is CASSPSLVNTEAFF. For the CDR3, the DNA is TGTGCCAGCAGCCCGTCCTTGGTGAACACTGAAGCTTTCTTT.

The rearrangement uses TRBV7-2 and TRBJ2-3, with 8 positions matching TRBD1. CDR1 and CDR2 from the germline V gene are SGHTA and FQGNSA. The CDR3 has 12 amino acids. V was pared by 0 bases and J by 13 bases, with 3 bases of the junction left unmatched. CDR3 nucleotide sequence: TGTGCCAGCAGCTTAGCCAGGGGGCGCGAGTATTTT. Its translation: CASSLARGREYF. Using reference TRBV7-2 and TRBJ2-3 for the parts outside the CDR3, the full variable domain is GAGVSQSPSNKVTEKGKDVELRCDPISGHTALYWYRQSLGQGLEFLIYFQGNSAPDKSGLPSDRFSAERTGGSVSTLTIQRTQQEDSAVYLCASSLARGREYFGPGTRLTVL.

This clonotype has at least ten counts. The chain employs TRBV11-2 and TRBJ2-3; D gene uncertain. CDR3 length: 13 amino acids. V lost 5 bases and J lost 0, with 6 bases in between. From germline, CDR1 is SGHAT and CDR2 FQNNGV. The CDR3: CASSRASTDTQYF. The CDR3 DNA follows: TGTGCCAGCAGCCGCGCTAGCACAGATACGCAGTATTTT.

This clonotype was counted only a few times. The rearrangement links TRBV12-3 or TRBV12-4 to TRBJ2-3; 7 bases match TRBD2. The CDR3 loop spans 15 amino acids. V was pared by 4 bases and J by 1 base, with 5 bases of the junction left unmatched. DNA for the CDR3: TGTGCCAGCAGTTCAGGCGGGAGTGGCACAGATACGCAGTATTTT. This sequence encodes CASSSGGSGTDTQYF.

This clonotype is a singleton in its sample. V gene TRBV15 combines with J gene TRBJ2-2; unclear D gene. Germline V gives CDR1 LNHNV, CDR2 YYDKDF (reference sequence). The CDR3 extends over 13 amino acids. V gave up 6 bases and J gave up 3 bases, with 8 bases separating them. In nucleotides, the CDR3 is TGTGCCACCAGGGACGGATACACCGGGGAGCTGTTTTTT. Protein: CATRDGYTGELFF. Variable domain in full (rest from reference TRBV15 and TRBJ2-2): DAMVIQNPRYQVTQFGKPVTLSCSQTLNHNVMYWYQQKSSQAPKLLFHYYDKDFNNEADTPDNFQSRRPNTSFCFLDIRSPGLGDTAMYLCATRDGYTGELFFGEGSRLTVL.

This clonotype was counted at least ten times. This rearrangement joins TRBV7-2 to TRBJ2-7; TRBD1 agrees at 7 bases. Germline V gene lookup returns CDR1 SGHTA and CDR2 FQGNSA. This CDR3 has 15 residues. Unmatched junction bases numbered 4, after V lost 0 bases and J lost 2 bases. Here the CDR3 DNA reads TGTGCCAGCAGCTTAGCGGGACAGACAACCTACGAGCAGTACTTC. Translating gives CASSLAGQTTYEQYF.